This TCR beta chain derives from a study of control samples from healthy donors and cancer patients. Germline V gives CDR1 GTSNPN, CDR2 SVGIG (reference sequence). V lost 3 bases, J lost 4 bases, and 15 bases lay in between. CDR3 length equals 14 residues. TCRdb's table, derived via immunoSEQ multiplex PCR, lists solely in-frame clones and lacks some. The sample yields about 150,000 clones, 70% to 90% seen once. The J gene is TRBJ1-2, the V gene TRBV30; D is possibly TRBD1 (5 bases). This clonotype was obtained from a man aged 18 to 35 in good health. The sample comprised blood. CDR3 sequence (DNA): TGTGCCTGGAGAGTAGGGGCCTGGAGCTATGGCTACACCTTC. Its translation is CAWRVGAWSYGYTF.